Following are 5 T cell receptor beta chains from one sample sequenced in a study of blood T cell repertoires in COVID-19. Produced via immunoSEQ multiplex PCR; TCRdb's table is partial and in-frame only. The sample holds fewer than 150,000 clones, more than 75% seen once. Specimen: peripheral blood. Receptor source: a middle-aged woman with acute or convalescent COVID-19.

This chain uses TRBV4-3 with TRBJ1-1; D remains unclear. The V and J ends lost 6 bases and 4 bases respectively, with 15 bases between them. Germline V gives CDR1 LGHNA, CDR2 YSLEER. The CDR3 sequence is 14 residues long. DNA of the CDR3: TGCGCCAGCAGTCCTAGGTTGGTCGGCACTGAAGCTTTCTTT. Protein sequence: CASSPRLVGTEAFF.

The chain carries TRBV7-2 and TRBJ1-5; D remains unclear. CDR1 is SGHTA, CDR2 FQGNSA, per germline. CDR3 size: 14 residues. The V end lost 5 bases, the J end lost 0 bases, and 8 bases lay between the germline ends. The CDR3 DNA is TGTGCCAGCAGCACCTACAGTAGCAATCAGCCCCAGCATTTT. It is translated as CASSTYSSNQPQHF.

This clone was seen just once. The CDR3 loop reads CATSRDWGGLDSPLHF. CDR3 in DNA: TGTGCCACCAGCAGAGATTGGGGGGGGCTGGATTCACCCCTCCACTTT. The rearrangement uses TRBV15 and TRBJ1-6, with a possible D match to TRBD1 (6 bases). Trimming left V 0 bases short and J 8 bases short, with 14 bases between. Looked up from germline, CDR1 is LNHNV and CDR2 is YYDKDF (reference sequence). The CDR3 has 16 residues.

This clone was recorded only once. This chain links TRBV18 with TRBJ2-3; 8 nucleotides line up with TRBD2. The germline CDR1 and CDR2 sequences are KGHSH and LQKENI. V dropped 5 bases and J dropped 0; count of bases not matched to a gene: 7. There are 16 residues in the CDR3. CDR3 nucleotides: TGTGCCAGCTCATCAACTAGCGGTCCTAGCACAGATACGCAGTATTTT. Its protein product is CASSSTSGPSTDTQYF.

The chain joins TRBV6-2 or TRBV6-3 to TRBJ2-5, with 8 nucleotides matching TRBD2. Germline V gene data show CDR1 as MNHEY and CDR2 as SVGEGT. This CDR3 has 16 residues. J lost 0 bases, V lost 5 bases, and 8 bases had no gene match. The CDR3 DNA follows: TGTGCCAGCAGTACCATCGGGGGGGCGTACCAAGAGACCCAGTACTTC. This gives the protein CASSTIGGAYQETQYF.